The next 25 T cell receptor beta chains were all read from a single sample in a study of T cells in Graves' hyperthyroidism and ophthalmopathy. Amplified regions were TCR beta CDR3 sequences from RNA transcripts. The HTBI primer set drove a first-round RT-PCR of the TCR CDR3. TCRdb recomputed calls from the multiplex PCR reads with MiXCR, one row per CDR3 protein. The data contain about 98,000 distinct CDR3 sequences, about 37% of them singletons. The material sequenced was peripheral blood or thyroid tissue (not recorded which). The source is a woman in her twenties or thirties with Graves' hyperthyroidism.

The table lists this clonotype with many counts. The chain links TRBV7-3 to TRBJ2-7; perhaps TRBD2 as D (5 bases). This CDR3 contains 16 residues. V lost 5 bases to trimming and J lost 0 bases, with 17 bases between them. CDR1 and CDR2 (germline): SGHTA, FQGTGA. CDR3 DNA: TGTGCCAGCAGCGGACCAGGACTGAGAATCTCCTACGAGCAGTACTTC. This codes for CASSGPGLRISYEQYF.

This clonotype was counted ten times or more. V is TRBV5-4 and J is TRBJ1-1; 8 bases agree with TRBD1. This CDR3 region has 15 residues. Germline V gives CDR1 SGHNT, CDR2 YYREEE (reference sequence). With V trimmed by 4 bases and J by 1 base, 6 bases remained unmatched. The CDR3 coding sequence is TGTGCCAGCAGCCTAGACAGGGGAAGGAACACTGAAGCTTTCTTT. This codes for CASSLDRGRNTEAFF.

This clonotype was observed once. The rearrangement uses TRBV2 and TRBJ1-1; D is undetermined. CDR3 length: 17 amino acids. V lost 4 bases, J lost 0 bases, and 18 bases lay in between. In germline, CDR1 is SNHLY, CDR2 FYNNEI. CDR3 DNA sequence: TGTGCCAGCAGTGCTTCCACAGAGCAGGAGATGAACACTGAAGCTTTCTTT. Protein: CASSASTEQEMNTEAFF.

Points on this clonotype: A read error may be the cause here, since a much bigger clone is one base away. The chain employs TRBV7-2 and TRBJ2-3; 7 bases map to TRBD1. Losses at the gene ends were 6 bases for V and 3 bases for J; bases not matched to a gene: 12. CDR3 length: 16 residues. CDR1 SGHTA and CDR2 FQGNSA come from the germline V gene. CDR3 sequence: CASRPRQGGETDTQYF. CDR3 sequence (DNA): TGTGCCAGCAGACCAAGACAGGGCGGAGAAACAGATACGCAGTATTTT.

This clonotype was seen more than once but under ten times. The chain employs TRBV28 and TRBJ2-3, with TRBD2 matching over 10 bases. This CDR3 region has 16 residues. Germline V CDR1 and CDR2: MDHEN, SYDVKM. V shed 3 bases and J 7 bases; nucleotides not matched to a gene: 10. The CDR3 DNA reads as TGTGCCAGCAGTTTGAGCGGGACTAGCGCTACAAATACGCAGTATTTT. Translated: CASSLSGTSATNTQYF.

This clonotype was counted at least ten times. This sequence joins TRBV5-6 and TRBJ1-4; the match to TRBD1 covers 9 bases. CDR1 and CDR2 from the germline V gene are SGHDT and YYEEEE. CDR3 length: 15 residues. The junction had 0 bases not matched to a gene; V was cut back by 0 bases and J by 3 bases. In DNA, the CDR3 is TGTGCCAGCAGCTTGGGACAGGGGGCTAATGAAAAACTGTTTTTT. Amino acids: CASSLGQGANEKLFF.

This clonotype was seen ten or more times. This may come from a read error, since a much larger clone is one base off. The chain has TRBV7-3 and TRBJ1-1; the D gene is possibly TRBD1 (6 bases). Germline V gives CDR1 SGHTA, CDR2 FQGTGA. The CDR3 is made up of 13 amino acids. CDR3 amino acids: CASNLQGNTEAFF. DNA for the CDR3: TGTGCCAGCAACTTACAGGGGAACACTGAAGCTTTCTTT.

Concerning this clonotype itself: Because it lacks the conserved phenylalanine or tryptophan at the end, this CDR3 is likely a read error. The chain joins TRBV7-3 to TRBJ1-1; D is uncertain. Germline assignment: CDR1 SGHTA and CDR2 FQGTGA. The CDR3 loop spans 13 amino acids. As DNA, the CDR3 is TGTGCCTGCAGCCTAGGACTGGGCACTGAAGCTTTCTCT. Its protein is CACSLGLGTEAFS.

This clonotype was detected many times. V gene TRBV6-5 combines with J gene TRBJ1-5; D is possibly TRBD1 (5 bases). The CDR3 consists of 14 residues. Between the trimmed V and J ends, which lost 0 bases and 6 bases, there was a span of 9 bases. Per the germline V gene, CDR1 is MNHEY and CDR2 is SVGAGI. For the CDR3, the DNA is TGTGCCAGCAGTTACTCGAGCGGGGCTCAGCCCCAGCATTTT. Translated, it gives CASSYSSGAQPQHF.

This clonotype was detected ten times or more. The V call is TRBV20-1, the J call TRBJ2-7; possible D gene TRBD1, 6 bases. This CDR3 has 16 amino acids. V dropped 3 bases and J dropped 3 bases, with 21 bases sitting between them. Looked up from germline, CDR1 is DFQATT and CDR2 is SNEGSKA (reference sequence). The CDR3 loop reads CSASIQGQRVLYEQYF. The DNA of the CDR3 is TGCAGTGCTAGTATACAGGGTCAACGGGTCCTCTACGAGCAGTACTTC.

This clonotype was counted ten times or more. This chain uses TRBV7-2 with TRBJ2-7; D not certain. Germline-derived CDR1 and CDR2 are SGHTA and FQGNSA. V was shortened by 0 bases and J by 7 bases, with 13 bases between the two germline ends. The CDR3 is made up of 14 amino acids. The CDR3 reads CASSLARYLMEQYF. CDR3 nucleotides: TGTGCCAGCAGCTTAGCTCGGTATCTGATGGAGCAGTACTTC.

This clonotype was seen many times. V gene TRBV7-2 combines with J gene TRBJ2-3; the match to TRBD2 covers 8 bases. Losses at the gene ends were 1 base for V and 0 bases for J; bases not matched to a gene: 3. Germline V gene sequence: CDR1 SGHTA, CDR2 FQGNSA. CDR3 length equals 16 residues. CDR3 region: CASSLGTSPSTDTQYF. The CDR3 bases are TGTGCCAGCAGCTTAGGGACTAGCCCCAGCACAGATACGCAGTATTTT.

This clonotype was counted at least ten times. The chain recombines TRBV20-1 with TRBJ2-7; TRBD1 matches at 8 bases. After removal of 3 bases from V and 0 bases from J, the junction contained 4 bases not matched to a gene. The CDR3 is 14 amino acids. The V gene's germline CDR1 is DFQATT and CDR2 SNEGSKA (reference sequence). The DNA for the CDR3 is TGCAGTGCTAGTGGGCAGGGGGCCTCCTACGAGCAGTACTTC. The encoded protein is CSASGQGASYEQYF.

Turning to this clonotype: Since a much larger clone is just one base distant, this may be a read error. This chain joins TRBV12-3 or TRBV12-4 and TRBJ1-4, with a tentative D call TRBD1 (5 bases). The V gene lost 1 base and the J gene lost 5 bases, with 11 bases spanning the gap. This CDR3 has 15 amino acids. Written as DNA, the CDR3 is TGTGCCAGCAGTTTAGGGGGCAGTGGAAATGAAAAACTGTTTTTT. Translating gives CASSLGGSGNEKLFF.

The gene calls are TRBV19 and TRBJ1-6, with TRBD1 identical over 8 bases. Germline-derived CDR1 and CDR2 are LNHDA and SQIVND (reference sequence). The ends lost 7 bases at V and 3 bases at J; junction bases unmatched: 5. The CDR3 totals 15 residues. The CDR3 sequence is CASTTGQGYNSPLHF. The DNA for the CDR3 is TGTGCCAGTACCACCGGACAGGGCTATAATTCACCCCTCCACTTT.

CDR3 amino acids: CATSSGQGNSPLHF. The CDR3 DNA reads TGTGCCACCAGCAGCGGACAGGGGAATTCACCCCTCCACTTT. The V call is TRBV15, the J call TRBJ1-6; 9 positions match TRBD1. V was clipped by 3 bases and J by 7 bases; unmatched bases: 1. There are 14 residues in the CDR3. The germline V gene encodes CDR1 LNHNV and CDR2 YYDKDF (reference sequence).

The V and J genes are TRBV7-9 and TRBJ2-5; D uncertain. The CDR3 spans 11 residues. V shed 6 bases and J shed 5 bases, with 7 bases lying between them. Germline V gene sequence: CDR1 SEHNR, CDR2 FQNEAQ (reference sequence). CDR3 DNA: TGTGCCAGCAGACCCCCGGAGACCCAGTACTTC. It yields the protein CASRPPETQYF.

As to this clonotype: In this CDR3 the conserved last residue, phenylalanine or tryptophan, is missing, so a read error is likely. No DNA is shown, since the ends of the CDR3 on it are uncertain; the CDR3 is the one TCRdb lists. V is TRBV4-2 and J is TRBJ2-6. The CDR3 length equals 8 residues, ends included. Germline CDR1 LGHNA, CDR2 YNFKEQ. CDR3: CASSQEPS.

V usage is TRBV20-1 and J usage is TRBJ1-6; 9 bases align to TRBD1. Germline CDR1 reads DFQATT; CDR2 reads SNEGSKA (reference sequence). Trimming at V came to 6 bases and at J to 7 bases, leaving 7 bases not matched to a gene. The CDR3 covers 14 residues. DNA of the CDR3: TGCAGTGCCGAATCGGGACAGGGCAATTCACCCCTCCACTTT. As protein: CSAESGQGNSPLHF.

This clonotype was seen repeatedly, ten times or more. The CDR3 DNA sequence: TGCGCCAGCAGCCGAGGTCGGGGGCTTACTCCCTACGAGCAGTACTTC. This codes for CASSRGRGLTPYEQYF. The J gene is TRBJ2-7, the V gene TRBV4-1; D possibly uses TRBD1 or TRBD2 (6 bases each). CDR1 is MGHRA, CDR2 YSYEKL, per germline. V dropped 4 bases and J dropped 2 bases, with 18 bases sitting between them. The CDR3 has 16 amino acids.

Ten or more counts support this clonotype. The chain combines TRBV19 with TRBJ2-5; TRBD1 matches 7 bases. CDR3 length equals 16 residues. Per the germline V gene, CDR1 is LNHDA and CDR2 is SQIVND (reference sequence). J lost 4 bases, V lost 0 bases, and 8 bases had no gene match. The chain's CDR3 is CASSIDLQGGVETQYF. DNA for the CDR3: TGTGCCAGTAGTATAGACCTCCAAGGGGGCGTAGAGACCCAGTACTTC. Based on the CDR3 plus reference TRBV19 and TRBJ2-5, the full variable domain is DGGITQSPKYLFRKEGQNVTLSCEQNLNHDAMYWYRQDPGQGLRLIYYSQIVNDFQKGDIAEGYSVSREKKESFPLTVTSAQKNPTAFYLCASSIDLQGGVETQYFGPGTRLLVL.

In this sample, this clonotype is medium-sized. The rearrangement links TRBV2 to TRBJ1-1; D is undetermined. The germline gives CDR1 SNHLY, CDR2 FYNNEI. The CDR3 contains 13 residues. Trimming shortened V by 8 bases and J by 2 bases, and 12 bases separated the two germline ends. The CDR3 DNA follows: TGTGCCAGCGTGGACGACGGAAACACTGAAGCTTTCTTT. Amino acids: CASVDDGNTEAFF.

With regard to this clonotype: The junction shows a germline mismatch at one end, possibly a read error. The CDR3 sequence is CASSPRQGRDEELFF. The CDR3 DNA reads TGTGCCAGCAGCCCAAGACAGGGCCGGGATGAAGAACTGTTTTTT. This sequence joins TRBV7-6 and TRBJ1-4; 7 bases align to TRBD1. Germline values: CDR1 SGHVS, CDR2 FNYEAQ. The CDR3 is 15 amino acids.

In its sample, this clonotype was seen once. V usage is TRBV20-1 and J usage is TRBJ1-4; 7 bases agree with TRBD1. Trimming cost V 2 bases and J 5 bases; bases outside gene matches: 5. Germline values: CDR1 DFQATT, CDR2 SNEGSKA (reference sequence). The length of the CDR3 is 14 residues. CDR3 in DNA: TGCAGTGCTAGAAAGGGACAGATAAATGAAAAACTGTTTTTT. This codes for CSARKGQINEKLFF.

With regard to this clonotype: A much larger clone differs by one base, so this may be a read error. The genes are TRBV3-1 and TRBJ1-1; D gene uncertain. This CDR3 has 11 amino acids. Germline lookup yields CDR1 LGHDT and CDR2 YNNKEL (reference sequence). DNA for the CDR3: TGTACCAGCAGCCAGAACAGCGAAGCTTTCTTT. Translation gives CTSSQNSEAFF. Combining the CDR3 with reference TRBV3-1 and TRBJ1-1 gives the whole variable domain DTAVSQTPKYLVTQMGNDKSIKCEQNLGHDTMYWYKQDSKKFLKIMFSYNNKELIINETVPNRFSPKSPDKAHLNLHINSLELGDSAVYFCTSSQNSEAFFGQGTRLTVV.